These T cell receptor beta chains were read from a single sample in a study of human T cells and chemical hapten exposure. MiXCR, run by TCRdb on the 5' RACE reads, gives a single entry per CDR3 protein. The sample lists 65,000 to 95,000 distinct CDR3 sequences, about 8.4% occurring once. These receptor sequences come from a male donor in good health. Each CDR3 is given with its conserved first and last residue. D genes are given only for firm matches. Size tells how often a clone was seen (once, few, many) or the class of an expanded clone, and some rows leave it out.

clone size | J gene | V gene | D gene | CDR3 protein | CDR3 DNA
NA | TRBJ1-2 | TRBV6-6 | NA | CASSSFTGNYGYTF | TGTGCCAGCAGTTCCTTCACAGGGAACTATGGCTACACCTTC
many | TRBJ1-6 | TRBV20-1 | NA | CSARRDNNSPLHF | TGCAGTGCTAGACGGGACAACAATTCACCCCTCCACTTT
NA | TRBJ1-1 | TRBV6-5 | TRBD1 | CASSAGTAEAFF | TGTGCCAGCAGTGCCGGGACAGCTGAAGCTTTCTTT
NA | TRBJ1-1 | TRBV11-2 | NA | CASSLEVRVGPNTEAFF | TGTGCCAGCAGCTTAGAGGTACGGGTGGGGCCGAACACTGAAGCTTTCTTT
NA | TRBJ1-1 | TRBV3-1 | TRBD1 | CASRPGTGGSEAFF | TGTGCCAGCAGGCCCGGGACAGGGGGCTCTGAAGCTTTCTTT
many | TRBJ2-3 | TRBV7-8 | NA | CASSLEGVSTDTQYF | TGTGCCAGCAGCTTAGAGGGCGTTAGCACAGATACGCAGTATTTT
NA | TRBJ2-2 | TRBV6-5 | TRBD2 | CASSYSTSGGAGELFF | TGTGCCAGCAGTTACTCGACTAGCGGCGGGGCCGGGGAGCTGTTTTTT
few | TRBJ1-5 | TRBV18 | TRBD1 | CASSRDREAQPQHF | TGTGCCAGCTCACGGGACAGGGAGGCGCAGCCCCAGCATTTT
many | TRBJ2-4 | TRBV7-2 | NA | CASSSFRSSAKNIQYF | TGTGCCAGCAGCTCCTTCCGCAGTTCGGCCAAAAACATTCAGTACTTC
few | TRBJ1-5 | TRBV27 | NA | CASSFKGEYQPQHF | TGTGCCAGCAGTTTTAAGGGGGAATATCAGCCCCAGCATTTT
few | TRBJ1-5 | TRBV7-8 | NA | CASSLLLHNQPQHF | TGTGCCAGCAGCTTGCTTCTTCACAATCAGCCCCAGCATTTT
many | TRBJ2-3 | TRBV6-5 | TRBD1 | CASSYSNRGLPDTQYF | TGTGCCAGCAGTTACTCAAACAGGGGGCTCCCAGATACGCAGTATTTT
many | TRBJ2-7 | TRBV7-6 | NA | CASSLVAGPGDHEQYF | TGTGCCAGCAGCTTAGTGGCAGGCCCGGGGGACCACGAGCAGTACTTC
many | TRBJ2-3 | TRBV6-4 | NA | CASSDGSGSTDTQYF | TGTGCCAGCAGTGACGGGAGCGGTAGCACAGATACGCAGTATTTT
few | TRBJ2-3 | TRBV20-1 | TRBD2 | CSARYTSGRADTQYF | TGCAGTGCTAGATACACTAGCGGGAGGGCAGATACGCAGTATTTT
NA | TRBJ1-5 | TRBV10-3 | NA | CAIRPGDGQPQHF | TGTGCCATCAGGCCGGGGGACGGGCAGCCCCAGCATTTT
NA | TRBJ1-4 | TRBV7-9 | NA | CASSYRPFEGALFF | TGTGCCAGCAGCTATAGGCCATTCGAAGGAGCACTGTTTTTT
many | TRBJ2-6 | TRBV5-6 | NA | CASSLYPDRSSGANVLTF | TGTGCCAGCAGCTTGTATCCGGACAGAAGCTCTGGGGCCAACGTCCTGACTTTC
few | TRBJ2-2 | TRBV27 | TRBD1 | CASSRQGRSTGELFF | TGTGCCAGCAGTCGACAGGGGCGATCGACCGGGGAGCTGTTTTTT
NA | TRBJ2-7 | TRBV9 | NA | CASRDGTSWYEQYF | TGTGCCAGCCGGGACGGGACAAGCTGGTACGAGCAGTACTTC
many | TRBJ2-7 | TRBV7-9 | TRBD1 | CASSAGRGQDAYEQYF | TGTGCCAGCAGCGCGGGCCGAGGACAGGATGCCTACGAGCAGTACTTC
many | TRBJ2-2 | TRBV7-2 | NA | CASIGVSGSVGELFF | TGTGCCAGCATTGGGGTGTCGGGGTCGGTCGGGGAGCTGTTTTTT
few | TRBJ2-7 | TRBV12-3/TRBV12-4 | TRBD2 | CASSFRSSGRAGYEQYF | TGTGCCAGCAGTTTCAGGTCTAGCGGGAGGGCCGGGTACGAGCAGTACTTC
NA | TRBJ1-1 | TRBV12-5 | NA | CASGLVRGGMNTEAFF | TGTGCTAGTGGTTTGGTACGCGGGGGAATGAACACTGAAGCTTTCTTT
few | TRBJ1-6 | TRBV27 | NA | CASSPRSSDYNSPLHF | TGTGCCAGCAGTCCCAGGAGCAGTGACTATAATTCACCCCTCCACTTT
many | TRBJ1-1 | TRBV29-1 | NA | CSVGTLNTEAFF | TGCAGCGTTGGGACCTTGAACACTGAAGCTTTCTTT
many | TRBJ2-5 | TRBV6-2/TRBV6-3 | NA | CASTDGTRETQYF | TGTGCCAGCACCGACGGGACGAGAGAGACCCAGTACTTC
many | TRBJ2-7 | TRBV7-2 | TRBD1 | CASSRTGLSYEQYF | TGTGCCAGCAGCCGGACAGGGCTGTCCTACGAGCAGTACTTC
few | TRBJ1-4 | TRBV7-6 | TRBD1 | CASSLGVRGRENEKLFF | TGTGCCAGCAGCTTAGGAGTCAGGGGGCGGGAGAATGAAAAACTGTTTTTT
few | TRBJ1-3 | TRBV15 | NA | CATSRDLTAGTSGNTIYF | TGTGCCACCAGCAGAGATTTGACAGCCGGTACCTCTGGAAACACCATATATTTT
NA | TRBJ2-1 | TRBV3-1 | TRBD2 | CASSQGVAGSYNEQFF | TGTGCCAGCAGCCAAGGCGTAGCGGGCTCCTACAATGAGCAGTTCTTC
many | TRBJ2-7 | TRBV20-1 | NA | CSVRGLAYEQYF | TGCAGTGTCAGGGGACTCGCCTACGAGCAGTACTTC
many | TRBJ2-5 | TRBV29-1 | NA | CSVEGEETQYF | TGCAGCGTTGAGGGCGAAGAGACCCAGTACTTC
few | TRBJ2-1 | TRBV20-1 | NA | CSARGLQGGWDEQFF | TGCAGTGCTAGGGGGTTGCAGGGCGGGTGGGATGAGCAGTTCTTC
NA | TRBJ1-1 | TRBV2 | NA | CASQTDRNTEAFF | TGTGCCAGCCAGACGGACAGAAACACTGAAGCTTTCTTT
few | TRBJ1-4 | TRBV5-1 | NA | CASSPDPTTNEKLFF | TGCGCCAGCAGCCCTGACCCAACAACTAATGAAAAACTGTTTTTT
NA | TRBJ2-1 | TRBV3-1 | TRBD2 | CASSQLAGGQAYNEQFF | TGTGCCAGCAGCCAACTAGCGGGAGGGCAAGCCTACAATGAGCAGTTCTTC
many | TRBJ1-2 | TRBV4-2 | TRBD1 | CASSQSGQGALNYGYTF | TGTGCCAGCAGCCAATCCGGACAGGGGGCGCTGAACTATGGCTACACCTTC
few | TRBJ2-3 | TRBV15 | NA | CATSRLWRGTDTQYF | TGTGCCACCAGCAGACTATGGAGAGGTACAGATACGCAGTATTTT
many | TRBJ2-1 | TRBV27 | TRBD2 | CASSSGGGYNEQFF | TGTGCCAGCAGTTCTGGCGGGGGATACAATGAGCAGTTCTTC
NA | TRBJ2-7 | TRBV18 | NA | CASSLFEVTGWGLYEQYF | TGTGCCAGCTCATTATTCGAGGTTACGGGATGGGGGCTTTACGAGCAGTACTTC
NA | TRBJ2-2 | TRBV10-3 | NA | CAIMGDSTGELFF | TGTGCCATCATGGGAGACAGCACCGGGGAGCTGTTTTTT
many | TRBJ2-5 | TRBV6-4 | NA | CASSREARETQYF | TGTGCCAGCTCTCGGGAAGCCCGGGAGACCCAGTACTTC
many | TRBJ2-2 | TRBV29-1 | TRBD2 | CSVFSGENTGELFF | TGCAGCGTTTTCAGCGGGGAGAACACCGGGGAGCTGTTTTTT
many | TRBJ1-6 | TRBV6-5 | NA | CASSAGNSPLHF | TGTGCCAGCAGCGCAGGGAACTCACCCCTCCACTTT
few | TRBJ2-5 | TRBV6-6 | NA | CASSIAEQETQYF | TGTGCCAGCAGTATAGCGGAGCAAGAGACCCAGTACTTC
NA | TRBJ2-1 | TRBV6-2/TRBV6-3 | TRBD2 | CASSDPSGREYEQFF | TGTGCCAGCAGTGATCCTAGCGGGAGGGAATATGAGCAGTTCTTC
many | TRBJ2-3 | TRBV10-3 | NA | CAISEQGRADTQYF | TGTGCCATCAGTGAACAGGGCCGGGCCGATACGCAGTATTTT